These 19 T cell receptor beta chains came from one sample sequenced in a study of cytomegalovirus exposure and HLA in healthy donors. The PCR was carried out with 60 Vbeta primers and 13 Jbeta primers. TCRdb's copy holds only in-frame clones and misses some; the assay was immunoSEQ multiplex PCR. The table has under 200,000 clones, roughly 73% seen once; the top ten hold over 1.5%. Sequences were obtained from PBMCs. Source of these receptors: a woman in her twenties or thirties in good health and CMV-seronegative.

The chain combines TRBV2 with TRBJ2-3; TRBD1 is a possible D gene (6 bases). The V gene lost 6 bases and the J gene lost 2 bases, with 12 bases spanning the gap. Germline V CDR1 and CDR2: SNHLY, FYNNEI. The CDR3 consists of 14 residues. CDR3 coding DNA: TGTGCCAGCAGCGGGACACCGCACACAGATACGCAGTATTTT. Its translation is CASSGTPHTDTQYF.

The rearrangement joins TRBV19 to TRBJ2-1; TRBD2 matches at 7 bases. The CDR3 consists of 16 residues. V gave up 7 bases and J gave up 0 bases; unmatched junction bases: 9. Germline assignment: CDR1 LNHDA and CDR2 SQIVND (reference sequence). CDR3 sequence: CASNAGGSPSYNEQFF. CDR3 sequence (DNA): TGTGCCAGTAATGCCGGCGGGAGCCCCTCCTACAATGAGCAGTTCTTC.

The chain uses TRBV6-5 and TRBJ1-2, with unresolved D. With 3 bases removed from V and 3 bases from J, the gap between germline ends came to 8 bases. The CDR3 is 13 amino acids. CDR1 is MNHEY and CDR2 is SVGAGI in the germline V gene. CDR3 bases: TGTGCCAGCAGTTATGGGCAGTACTATGGCTACACCTTC. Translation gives CASSYGQYYGYTF.

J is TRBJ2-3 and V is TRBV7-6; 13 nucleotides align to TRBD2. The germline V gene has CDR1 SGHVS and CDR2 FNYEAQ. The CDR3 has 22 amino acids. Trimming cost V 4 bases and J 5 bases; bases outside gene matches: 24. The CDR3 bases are TGTGCCAGCAGCTCTCCCCTTTTCCGGGACCGCGGGACTAGCGGGGAGGTAGATACGCAGTATTTT. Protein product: CASSSPLFRDRGTSGEVDTQYF.

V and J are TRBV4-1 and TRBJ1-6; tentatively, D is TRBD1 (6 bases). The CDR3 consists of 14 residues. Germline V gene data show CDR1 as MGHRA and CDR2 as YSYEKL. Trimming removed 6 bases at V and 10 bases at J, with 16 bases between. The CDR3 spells CASRPTGGWSPLHF. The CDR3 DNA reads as TGCGCCAGCAGACCCACGGGGGGCTGGTCACCCCTCCACTTT.

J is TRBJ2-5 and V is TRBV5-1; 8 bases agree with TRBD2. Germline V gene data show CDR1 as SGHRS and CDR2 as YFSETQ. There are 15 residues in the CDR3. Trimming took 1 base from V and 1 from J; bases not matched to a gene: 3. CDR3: CASSLPSGLQETQYF. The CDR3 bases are TGCGCCAGCAGCTTGCCTAGCGGGCTCCAAGAGACCCAGTACTTC.

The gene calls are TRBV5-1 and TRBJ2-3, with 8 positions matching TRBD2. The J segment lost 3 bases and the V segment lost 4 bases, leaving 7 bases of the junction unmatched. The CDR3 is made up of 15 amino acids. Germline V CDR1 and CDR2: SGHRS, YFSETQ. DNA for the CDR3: TGCGCCAGCAGCACCGGACTAGCTGATACAGATACGCAGTATTTT. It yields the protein CASSTGLADTDTQYF.

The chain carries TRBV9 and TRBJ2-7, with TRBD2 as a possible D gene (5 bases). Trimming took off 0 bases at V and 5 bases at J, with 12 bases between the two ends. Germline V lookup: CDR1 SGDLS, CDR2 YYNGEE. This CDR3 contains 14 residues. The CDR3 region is CASSVVSSADEQYF. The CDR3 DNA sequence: TGTGCCAGCAGCGTAGTAAGTAGCGCCGACGAGCAGTACTTC.

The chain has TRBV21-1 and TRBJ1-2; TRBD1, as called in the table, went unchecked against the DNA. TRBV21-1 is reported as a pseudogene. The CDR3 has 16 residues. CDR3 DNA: TGTGCCAGCAGCATCAGGACAGGGAAGTCTAACTATGGCTACACCTTC. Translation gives CASSIRTGKSNYGYTF.

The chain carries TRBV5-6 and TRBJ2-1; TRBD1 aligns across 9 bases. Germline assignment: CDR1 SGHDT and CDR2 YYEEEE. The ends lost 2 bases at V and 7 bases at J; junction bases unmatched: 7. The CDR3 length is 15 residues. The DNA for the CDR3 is TGTGCCAGCAGCTTAACAGGGGGCGCTGGGAATGAGCAGTTCTTC. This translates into CASSLTGGAGNEQFF.

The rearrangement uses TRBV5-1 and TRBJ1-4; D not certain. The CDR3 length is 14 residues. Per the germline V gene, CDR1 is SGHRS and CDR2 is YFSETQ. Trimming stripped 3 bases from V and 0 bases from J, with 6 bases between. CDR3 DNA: TGCGCCAGCAGCTCGGAGGCAACTAATGAAAAACTGTTTTTT. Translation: CASSSEATNEKLFF.

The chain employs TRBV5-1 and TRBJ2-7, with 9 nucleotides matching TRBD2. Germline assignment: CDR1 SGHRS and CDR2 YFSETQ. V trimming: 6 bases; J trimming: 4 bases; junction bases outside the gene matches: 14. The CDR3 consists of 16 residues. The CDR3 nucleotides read TGCGCCAGCAATCCGGCGGGAGGGGGTCCACTTTACGAGCAGTACTTC. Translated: CASNPAGGGPLYEQYF.

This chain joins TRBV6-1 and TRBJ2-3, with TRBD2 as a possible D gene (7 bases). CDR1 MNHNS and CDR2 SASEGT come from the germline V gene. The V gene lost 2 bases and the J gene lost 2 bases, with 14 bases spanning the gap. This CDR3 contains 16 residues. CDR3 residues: CASSETGGLLTDTQYF. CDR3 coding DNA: TGTGCCAGCAGTGAAACGGGGGGCTTACTCACAGATACGCAGTATTTT.

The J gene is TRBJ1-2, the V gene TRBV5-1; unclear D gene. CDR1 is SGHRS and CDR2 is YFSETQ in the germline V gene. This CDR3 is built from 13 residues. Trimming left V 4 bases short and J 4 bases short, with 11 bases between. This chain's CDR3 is CASSPTGGYGYTF. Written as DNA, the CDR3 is TGCGCCAGCAGCCCCACTGGTGGCTATGGCTACACCTTC.

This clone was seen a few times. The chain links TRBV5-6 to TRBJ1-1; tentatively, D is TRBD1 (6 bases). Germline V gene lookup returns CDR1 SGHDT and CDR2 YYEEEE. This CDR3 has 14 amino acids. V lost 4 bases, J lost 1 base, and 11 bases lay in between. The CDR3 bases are TGTGCCAGCAGCCCTTACAGGGAGAACACTGAAGCTTTCTTT. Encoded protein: CASSPYRENTEAFF.

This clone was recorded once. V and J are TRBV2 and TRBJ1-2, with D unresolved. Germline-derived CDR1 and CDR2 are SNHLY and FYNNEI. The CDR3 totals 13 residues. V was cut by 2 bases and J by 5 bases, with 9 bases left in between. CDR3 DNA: TGTGCCAGCAGTGAACTCAGGAATTATGGCTACACCTTC. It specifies CASSELRNYGYTF.

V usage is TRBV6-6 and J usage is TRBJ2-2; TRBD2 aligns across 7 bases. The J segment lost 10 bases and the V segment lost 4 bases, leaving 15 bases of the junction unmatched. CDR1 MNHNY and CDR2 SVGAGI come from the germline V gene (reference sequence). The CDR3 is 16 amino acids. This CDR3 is CASSSPLASGGEELFF. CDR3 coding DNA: TGTGCCAGCAGTTCGCCCCTCGCTAGCGGAGGGGAGGAGCTGTTTTTT.

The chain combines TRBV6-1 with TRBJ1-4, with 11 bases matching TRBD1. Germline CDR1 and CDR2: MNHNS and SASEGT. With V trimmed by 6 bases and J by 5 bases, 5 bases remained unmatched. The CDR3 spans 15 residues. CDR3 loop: CASRGQGALNEKLFF. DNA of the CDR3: TGTGCCAGCAGAGGACAGGGGGCTTTGAATGAAAAACTGTTTTTT.

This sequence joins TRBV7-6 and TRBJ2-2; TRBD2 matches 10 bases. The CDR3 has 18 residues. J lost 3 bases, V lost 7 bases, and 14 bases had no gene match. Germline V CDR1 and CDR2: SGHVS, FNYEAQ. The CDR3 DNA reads TGTGCCAGCATGGACGATTATAGCGGGGGGACGGACACCGGGGAGCTGTTTTTT. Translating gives CASMDDYSGGTDTGELFF. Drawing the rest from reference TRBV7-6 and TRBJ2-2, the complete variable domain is GAGVSQSPRYKVTKRGQDVALRCDPISGHVSLYWYRQALGQGPEFLTYFNYEAQQDKSGLPNDRFSAERPEGSISTLTIQRTEQRDSAMYRCASMDDYSGGTDTGELFFGEGSRLTVL.